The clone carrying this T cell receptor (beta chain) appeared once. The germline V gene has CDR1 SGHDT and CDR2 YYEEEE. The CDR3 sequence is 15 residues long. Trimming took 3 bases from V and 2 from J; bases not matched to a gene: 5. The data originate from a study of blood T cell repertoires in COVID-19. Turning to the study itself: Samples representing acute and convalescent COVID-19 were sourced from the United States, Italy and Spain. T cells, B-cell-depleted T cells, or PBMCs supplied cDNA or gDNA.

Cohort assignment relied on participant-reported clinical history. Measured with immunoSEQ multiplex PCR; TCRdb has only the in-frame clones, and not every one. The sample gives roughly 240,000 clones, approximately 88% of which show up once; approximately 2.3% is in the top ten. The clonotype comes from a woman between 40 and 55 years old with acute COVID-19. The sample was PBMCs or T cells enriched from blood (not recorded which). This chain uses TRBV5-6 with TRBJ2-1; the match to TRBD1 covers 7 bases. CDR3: CASSWVGQPYNEQFF. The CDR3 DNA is TGTGCCAGCAGCTGGGTGGGACAGCCCTACAATGAGCAGTTCTTC.